This T cell receptor beta chain emerged from a study of sequential checkpoint blockade in melanoma. Study-wide background: Randomization was 1:1 between first-line nivolumab→ipilimumab and ipilimumab→nivolumab. After both sequences, patients received maintenance nivolumab.

The V end was cut by 5 bases, the J end by 4 bases, with 14 bases between. The CDR3 has 14 residues. Germline values: CDR1 MNHNS, CDR2 SASEGT. Profiling relied on immunoSEQ multiplex PCR, and the TCRdb table lists in-frame clones only, not all of them. The repertoire includes more than 35,000 clones, around nine tenths of them detected once, and around 11% sits in the top ten. The treatment here: randomized to nivolumab then ipilimumab (arm A) or the reverse (arm B). DNA-damaging chemotherapy had not been given to any patient beforehand. Sorted cells were live CD3+CD8+, lacking CD19 and CD56, from PBMCs.

The chain couples TRBV6-1 to TRBJ1-1; a weak D match, TRBD1 (6 bases). This TCR came from a human donor with melanoma. The input for sequencing was CD8+ T cells sorted from blood (inferred from file names), taken from a patient given nivolumab and ipilimumab in sequence. This CDR3 reads CASSTLQGITEAFF. The CDR3 nucleotides read TGTGCCAGCAGTACGCTACAGGGAATCACTGAAGCTTTCTTT.